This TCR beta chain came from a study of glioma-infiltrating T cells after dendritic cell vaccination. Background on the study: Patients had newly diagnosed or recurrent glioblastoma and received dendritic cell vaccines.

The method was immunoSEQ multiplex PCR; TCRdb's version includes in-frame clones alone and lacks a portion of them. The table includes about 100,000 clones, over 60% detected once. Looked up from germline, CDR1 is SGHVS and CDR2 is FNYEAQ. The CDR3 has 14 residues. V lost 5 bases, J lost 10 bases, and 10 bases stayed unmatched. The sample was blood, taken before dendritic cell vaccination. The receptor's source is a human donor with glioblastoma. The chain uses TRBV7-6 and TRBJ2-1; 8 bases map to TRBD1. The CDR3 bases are TGTGCCAGCAGCCCAACAGGGGGGATCGGGGAGCAGTTCTTC. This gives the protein CASSPTGGIGEQFF.